The 9 T cell receptor beta chains reported below all come from one sample, sequenced in a study of T cells in Graves' hyperthyroidism and ophthalmopathy. TCR beta CDR3 regions were amplified from RNA transcripts. The HTBI primer set was used in a first-round RT-PCR of the TCR CDR3. TCRdb re-derived calls from the multiplex PCR reads in MiXCR, one entry per CDR3 protein. The repertoire holds about 320,000 distinct CDR3 sequences, with roughly 17% as singletons. The sample was blood. The receptor source for this set is a man aged 30-40 years with Graves' hyperthyroidism.

This clonotype was seen ten or more times. This rearrangement joins TRBV5-1 to TRBJ2-7, with D uncertain. CDR1 is SGHRS, CDR2 YFSETQ, per germline. There are 16 residues in the CDR3. With 0 bases removed from V and 1 base from J, the gap between germline ends came to 14 bases. Written as DNA, the CDR3 is TGCGCCAGCAGCTTGGCCTGGCAGGTAGGGTCCTACGAGCAGTACTTC. This translates into CASSLAWQVGSYEQYF.

The rearrangement uses TRBV20-1 and TRBJ2-5; D remains unclear. The germline CDR1 and CDR2 sequences are DFQATT and SNEGSKA (reference sequence). This CDR3 has 10 residues. Between the trimmed V and J ends, which lost 6 bases and 2 bases, there was a span of 4 bases. CDR3 sequence (DNA): TGCAGTGCGAAGCAAGAGACCCAGTACTTC. Its protein is CSAKQETQYF.

This clonotype was observed a few times. The V gene is TRBV3-1, the J gene TRBJ2-2; D might be TRBD1 or TRBD2, each matching 6 bases. CDR1 is LGHDT and CDR2 is YNNKEL in the germline V gene (reference sequence). The length of the CDR3 is 16 residues. The V gene lost 2 bases and the J gene lost 4 bases, with 14 bases spanning the gap. The CDR3 nucleotides are TGTGCCAGCAGCCAAATAGGGGGGCGTAGCACCGGGGAGCTGTTTTTT. It specifies CASSQIGGRSTGELFF.

V is TRBV19 and J is TRBJ1-2; weak D call: TRBD1 (5 bases). Germline V gene data show CDR1 as LNHDA and CDR2 as SQIVND (reference sequence). This CDR3 comprises 15 residues. Trimming removed 3 bases from V and 4 bases from J, with 15 bases in between. CDR3 loop: CASSIGAGSRYGYTF. The CDR3 coding sequence is TGTGCCAGTAGTATTGGTGCAGGGTCCCGCTATGGCTACACCTTC.

This clonotype has ten or more counts. V gene TRBV9 combines with J gene TRBJ2-3, with unresolved D. V was cut by 0 bases and J by 4 bases, with 12 bases left in between. Germline V gives CDR1 SGDLS, CDR2 YYNGEE. The CDR3 totals 15 residues. DNA for the CDR3: TGTGCCAGCAGCGTAGAGCCAGGAGTTTCAGATACGCAGTATTTT. This encodes CASSVEPGVSDTQYF. Together with reference TRBV9 and TRBJ2-3, the CDR3 gives the full variable domain: DSGVTQTPKHLITATGQRVTLRCSPRSGDLSVYWYQQSLDQGLQFLIQYYNGEERAKGNILERFSAQQFPDLHSELNLSSLELGDSALYFCASSVEPGVSDTQYFGPGTRLTVL.

This clonotype was observed at least ten times. This chain connects TRBV12-3 or TRBV12-4 to TRBJ2-5; 7 nucleotides align to TRBD1. V shed 7 bases, J shed 0 bases, and the junction held 11 bases outside the gene matches. This CDR3 region has 16 residues. CDR3 coding DNA: TGTGCCAGCACCCCCTTAGGGACAGAGAACCAAGAGACCCAGTACTTC. It specifies CASTPLGTENQETQYF.

The chain employs TRBV5-5 and TRBJ2-4; no clear D. The CDR3 spans 11 residues. Per germline, CDR1 SGHKS and CDR2 YYEKEE (reference sequence). Trimming removed 7 bases from V and 1 base from J, with 3 bases in between. CDR3 bases: TGTGCCAGCTCCGCCAAAAACATTCAGTACTTC. Its translation: CASSAKNIQYF.

This clonotype was picked up many times. The chain uses TRBV7-9 and TRBJ2-1, with D perhaps being TRBD1 or TRBD2 (6 bases each). Germline-derived CDR1 and CDR2 are SEHNR and FQNEAQ (reference sequence). The CDR3 runs to 15 residues. Trimming shortened V by 4 bases and J by 10 bases, and 20 bases separated the two germline ends. CDR3 sequence reads: CASSSQGGGETEQFF. The CDR3 DNA reads as TGTGCCAGCAGCTCACAGGGAGGCGGGGAGACAGAGCAGTTCTTC.

At least ten counts were recorded for this clonotype. The J gene is TRBJ2-2, the V gene TRBV5-1; 7 bases map to TRBD2. Unmatched junction bases numbered 3, after V lost 6 bases and J lost 1 base. The CDR3 loop spans 14 amino acids. Germline V lookup: CDR1 SGHRS, CDR2 YFSETQ. CDR3 sequence (DNA): TGCGCCAGCACCGGGACTATGAACACCGGGGAGCTGTTTTTT. Its protein product is CASTGTMNTGELFF.